This T cell receptor (beta chain) was obtained from a study of post-analysis software for immune sequencing data. Researchers reported that TCR beta cDNA libraries carried unique molecular identifiers. TCRdb fed the PCR reads into MiXCR, producing one record per CDR3 protein. Among hundreds of thousands of distinct CDR3 sequences listed, about 27% were seen once. This clonotype was counted a few times. As yet, its antigen is unknown. Trimming pared 1 base from V and 5 bases from J, leaving 14 bases between. The CDR3 is 15 amino acids. In germline, CDR1 is SGHVS, CDR2 FQNEAQ. General observations from the study: Included in a set of 5 or 6 TRBV segments more frequent in patients than controls were TRBV5-6, TRBV5-1 and TRBV20-1.

Sequenced sample: blood. The gene calls are TRBV7-8 and TRBJ2-5, with a possible D match to TRBD2 (7 bases). This receptor was obtained from a girl aged 10-17 years with multiple sclerosis. CDR3: CASSLDSGGAETQYF. CDR3 nucleotide sequence: TGTGCCAGCAGCTTAGACTCGGGGGGCGCGGAGACCCAGTACTTC.